One sample yielded the 13 T cell receptor beta chains listed below, sequenced in a study of cytomegalovirus exposure and HLA in healthy donors. The primer mix had 60 Vbeta and 13 Jbeta primers. Assay used: immunoSEQ multiplex PCR; TCRdb lists only in-frame clones, some missing. The table records approximately 140,000 clones, about 76% of them present only once. Sequenced sample: PBMCs. Source of these receptors: a man between 18 and 29 years old in good health and CMV-seronegative.

The chain couples TRBV27 to TRBJ2-2; 10 positions agree with TRBD2. V shed 3 bases and J 9 bases; nucleotides not matched to a gene: 7. Looked up from germline, CDR1 is MNHEY and CDR2 is SMNVEV (reference sequence). This CDR3 is built from 15 residues. The CDR3 protein is CASSLLAGDLRELFF. CDR3 in DNA: TGTGCCAGCAGTTTGCTAGCGGGGGACCTCAGGGAGCTGTTTTTT.

This chain uses TRBV10-3 with TRBJ1-5; 8 bases line up with TRBD1. The V gene's germline CDR1 is ENHRY and CDR2 SYGVKD. With V trimmed by 6 bases and J by 6 bases, 7 bases remained unmatched. This CDR3 spans 14 amino acids. DNA for the CDR3: TGTGCCATCAGCCTAGGACAGGGTGGTCAGCCCCAGCATTTT. It codes for CAISLGQGGQPQHF.

This chain uses TRBV9 with TRBJ1-3; weak D call: TRBD1 (5 bases). Looked up from germline, CDR1 is SGDLS and CDR2 is YYNGEE. The germline V and J ends were trimmed by 0 bases and 2 bases, with 12 bases remaining between them. The CDR3 length is 16 residues. The CDR3 spells CASSVGQGKAGNTIYF. The CDR3, as DNA: TGTGCCAGCAGCGTAGGCCAGGGTAAGGCTGGAAACACCATATATTTT.

The chain recombines TRBV21-1 with TRBJ1-5. TRBV21-1 is designated a pseudogene. The CDR3 loop spans 16 amino acids. The CDR3 nucleotides read TGTGCCAGCAGCAAAGGGGCGGGAAGCCGAAATCAGCCCCAGCATTTT. Translation: CASSKGAGSRNQPQHF.

The rearrangement uses TRBV7-9 and TRBJ1-4; 8 nucleotides agree with TRBD1. Per germline, CDR1 SEHNR and CDR2 FQNEAQ (reference sequence). The CDR3 extends over 16 amino acids. Trimming cost V 5 bases and J 8 bases; bases outside gene matches: 13. The CDR3 DNA sequence: TGTGCCAGCAGCATACAGTCCCAGGGGGCGCGAGAAAAACTGTTTTTT. Translated: CASSIQSQGAREKLFF.

This clone occurred once. V is TRBV6-1 and J is TRBJ1-5; perhaps TRBD1 as D (6 bases). This CDR3 is 15 amino acids long. The germline CDR1 and CDR2 sequences are MNHNS and SASEGT. V was shortened by 6 bases and J by 4 bases, with 16 bases between the two germline ends. CDR3 region: CASRGFTGNNQPQHF. CDR3 DNA: TGTGCCAGCAGGGGCTTCACAGGGAATAATCAGCCCCAGCATTTT.

V gene TRBV27 combines with J gene TRBJ2-1; 8 bases are shared with TRBD2. V was pared by 5 bases and J by 2 bases, with 8 bases of the junction left unmatched. There are 16 residues in the CDR3. Germline V gene sequence: CDR1 MNHEY, CDR2 SMNVEV (reference sequence). The CDR3 loop reads CASSVISGNTYNEQFF. CDR3 nucleotides: TGTGCCAGCAGTGTCATTAGCGGGAACACCTACAATGAGCAGTTCTTC.

The CDR3 is CASSAGTSRYSGELFF. The CDR3 DNA is TGTGCCAGCAGCGCGGGGACTAGTCGGTATTCCGGGGAGCTGTTTTTT. This chain joins TRBV5-4 and TRBJ2-2; 8 nucleotides align to TRBD2. The CDR3 spans 16 residues. In germline, CDR1 is SGHNT, CDR2 YYREEE (reference sequence). Trimming cost V 4 bases and J 6 bases; bases outside gene matches: 11.

The CDR3 here is CASSLTGGRTEAFF. CDR3 sequence (DNA): TGTGCCAGCAGCTTAACAGGGGGAAGGACTGAAGCTTTCTTT. The chain joins TRBV7-9 to TRBJ1-1, with 8 nucleotides matching TRBD1. After removal of 2 bases from V and 5 bases from J, the junction contained 4 bases not matched to a gene. Germline CDR1 is SEHNR and CDR2 is FQNEAQ (reference sequence). This CDR3 spans 14 amino acids.

V gene TRBV27 combines with J gene TRBJ2-7; 8 bases line up with TRBD1. This CDR3 spans 13 amino acids. The V and J ends lost 5 bases and 5 bases, in that order; junction bases with no gene match: 5. Germline V gene lookup returns CDR1 MNHEY and CDR2 SMNVEV (reference sequence). The CDR3 is CASSPRTGNEQYF. DNA for the CDR3: TGTGCCAGCAGTCCCCGGACAGGGAACGAGCAGTACTTC.

V and J are TRBV6-1 and TRBJ1-5, with TRBD1 identical over 9 bases. The V and J ends lost 8 bases and 6 bases, in that order; junction bases with no gene match: 5. CDR3 length: 13 amino acids. Germline V gene lookup returns CDR1 MNHNS and CDR2 SASEGT. The CDR3 region has the DNA TGTGCCAGCGCACAGGGGGCGGGTCAGCCCCAGCATTTT. Its translation: CASAQGAGQPQHF.

The chain links TRBV19 to TRBJ1-4; no reliable D call. The germline gives CDR1 LNHDA, CDR2 SQIVND (reference sequence). Trimming pared 3 bases from V and 5 bases from J, leaving 7 bases between. The CDR3 contains 13 residues. The CDR3 DNA follows: TGTGCCAGTAGTATCATTGAGAATGAAAAACTGTTTTTT. It codes for CASSIIENEKLFF.

In its sample, this clone was seen once. The junction departs from the called germline gene at one end, perhaps through a read error. This same CDR3 is encoded by further DNA sequences in the sample. The chain links TRBV7-6 to TRBJ1-1; the match to TRBD1 covers 9 bases. CDR1 is SGHVS and CDR2 is FNYEAQ in the germline V gene. CDR3 length equals 14 residues. CDR3: CASSQDRGGPEAFF. DNA for the CDR3: TGTGCCAGCAGCCAGGACAGGGGAGGGCCTGAAGCCTTCTTT.